This T cell receptor beta chain was profiled in a study of T cell responses to AZD1222 COVID-19 vaccine. Of note for this clone: Its antigen is not known.

Some clones are missing from TCRdb's copy, which holds only in-frame ones; the method was immunoSEQ multiplex PCR. The sample records some 98,000 clones, approximately 84% being singletons. Second-dose schedules of about 4 or about 12 weeks were combined. Whole-study results and caveats: All repertoire sampling was performed exclusively after the peak T cell response. With two AZD1222 doses given, Spike-specific TCR breadth and depth both rose. Only 5 to 7 AZD1222 recipients tested seropositive at baseline.

The germline gives CDR1 SGHVS, CDR2 FNYEAQ. The trim removed 6 bases at V and 4 bases at J, leaving 7 bases unmatched. CDR3 length: 15 amino acids. This specimen consisted of peripheral blood, obtained 28 days after the second AZD1222 dose. The clonotype originates from an adult who received the AZD1222 COVID-19 vaccine. The chain combines TRBV7-6 with TRBJ2-2, with 8 bases aligning to TRBD2. Here the CDR3 DNA reads TGTGCCAGCAGACCACCCGCGGGGGGCACCGGGGAGCTGTTTTTT. Translated, it gives CASRPPAGGTGELFF.